Presented here are 21 T cell receptor beta chains from one specimen sequenced in a study of cytomegalovirus exposure and HLA in healthy donors. With 60 Vbeta and 13 Jbeta primers, the PCR was carried out. Only in-frame clones appear in the TCRdb table, and some are missing; sequencing was by immunoSEQ multiplex PCR. Among over 85,000 clones, approximately 77% were seen once, and the ten largest hold roughly 7.1%. The sequencing sample was made of PBMCs. The source of these receptors is a female donor in good health and CMV-seronegative.

This chain connects TRBV5-1 to TRBJ2-6, with 12 bases matching TRBD2. The CDR3 loop spans 17 amino acids. With V trimmed by 4 bases and J by 0 bases, 2 bases remained unmatched. Germline CDR1 SGHRS, CDR2 YFSETQ. The CDR3 bases are TGCGCCAGCAGCGCGACTAGCGGGGGCTCTGGGGCCAACGTCCTGACTTTC. Translation: CASSATSGGSGANVLTF.

In this sample, this clone turned up a few times. The chain has TRBV19 and TRBJ1-2; 8 bases line up with TRBD1. The CDR3 has 17 amino acids. Looked up from germline, CDR1 is LNHDA and CDR2 is SQIVND (reference sequence). The ends lost 0 bases at V and 2 bases at J; junction bases unmatched: 8. The CDR3 spells CASSIDLSTGGNYGYTF. The CDR3 DNA follows: TGTGCCAGTAGTATAGACCTCTCAACAGGGGGAAACTATGGCTACACCTTC.

The chain employs TRBV28 and TRBJ2-1; 7 nucleotides match TRBD1. Per germline, CDR1 MDHEN and CDR2 SYDVKM. The CDR3 consists of 13 residues. Trimming took 6 bases from V and 7 from J; bases not matched to a gene: 6. CDR3 protein: CASRGLDRNEQFF. The DNA of the CDR3 is TGTGCCAGCAGGGGGCTGGACAGGAATGAGCAGTTCTTC.

The V gene is TRBV7-2, the J gene TRBJ1-5, with a possible D match to TRBD1 (6 bases). CDR1 is SGHTA and CDR2 is FQGNSA in the germline V gene. CDR3 length: 18 amino acids. V lost 4 bases to trimming and J lost 6 bases, with 25 bases between them. CDR3 in amino acids: CASSSARLGGGYGQPQHF. The DNA for the CDR3 is TGTGCCAGCAGCTCTGCCCGTCTGGGAGGGGGGTATGGTCAGCCCCAGCATTTT.

This sequence joins TRBV5-1 and TRBJ1-3, with a tentative D call TRBD1 (6 bases). CDR1 is SGHRS, CDR2 YFSETQ, per germline. Trimming pared 4 bases from V and 0 bases from J, leaving 11 bases between. CDR3 length equals 15 residues. The CDR3 loop is CASSPDRSSGNTIYF. Here the CDR3 DNA reads TGCGCCAGCAGCCCCGACAGGAGCTCTGGAAACACCATATATTTT.

This chain's CDR3 is CASRRTGGPYGYTF. The CDR3, as DNA: TGTGCCAGCAGGAGGACAGGGGGGCCCTATGGCTACACCTTC. This chain connects TRBV6-5 to TRBJ1-2; 10 nucleotides match TRBD1. CDR3 length: 14 residues. Trimming cost V 6 bases and J 4 bases; bases outside gene matches: 5. Per the germline V gene, CDR1 is MNHEY and CDR2 is SVGAGI.

The sample holds a few counts of this clone. The gene calls are TRBV6-1 and TRBJ2-1; 8 positions match TRBD2. Trimming at V came to 4 bases and at J to 0 bases, leaving 2 bases not matched to a gene. The CDR3 totals 15 residues. Germline loops: CDR1 MNHNS, CDR2 SASEGT. As DNA, the CDR3 is TGTGCCAGCAGTGTGGGGACTAGCTCCTACAATGAGCAGTTCTTC. This translates into CASSVGTSSYNEQFF.

The chain is built from TRBV6-5 and TRBJ1-5; TRBD1 aligns across 8 bases. CDR1 is MNHEY, CDR2 SVGAGI, per germline. The CDR3 loop spans 13 amino acids. V shed 5 bases and J 4 bases; nucleotides not matched to a gene: 1. The CDR3 spells CASSRDRNQPQHF. CDR3 coding DNA: TGTGCCAGCAGTAGGGACAGGAATCAGCCCCAGCATTTT.

V usage is TRBV4-3 and J usage is TRBJ2-2, with D tentatively TRBD1 (5 bases). The germline V gene encodes CDR1 LGHNA and CDR2 YSLEER. CDR3 size: 18 residues. Trimming shortened V by 0 bases and J by 5 bases, and 19 bases separated the two germline ends. The CDR3 bases are TGCGCCAGCAGCCAAGAAGTTGAAAGGGGTATGATTACCGGGGAGCTGTTTTTT. Amino acid sequence: CASSQEVERGMITGELFF.

The V call is TRBV5-6, the J call TRBJ1-5; D is unresolved. The CDR3 contains 15 residues. Deletions cut 1 base from V and 2 bases from J, with 10 bases between. In germline, CDR1 is SGHDT, CDR2 YYEEEE. The CDR3: CASSLSQRGNQPQHF. CDR3 nucleotides: TGTGCCAGCAGCTTGAGTCAGAGGGGCAATCAGCCCCAGCATTTT. Together with reference TRBV5-6 and TRBJ1-5, the CDR3 gives the full variable domain: DAGVTQSPTHLIKTRGQQVTLRCSPKSGHDTVSWYQQALGQGPQFIFQYYEEEERQRGNFPDRFSGHQFPNYSSELNVNALLLGDSALYLCASSLSQRGNQPQHFGDGTRLSIL.

Of note for this clone: Other DNA sequences from this sample encode an identical CDR3 as well. The V gene is TRBV5-1, the J gene TRBJ1-5; D might be TRBD1 (5 bases). The V gene's germline CDR1 is SGHRS and CDR2 YFSETQ. The CDR3 is made up of 14 amino acids. Trimming stripped 2 bases from V and 1 base from J, with 7 bases between. The CDR3 loop reads CASSFGGSNQPQHF. The CDR3, as DNA: TGCGCCAGCAGCTTCGGGGGGAGCAATCAGCCCCAGCATTTT.

This chain connects TRBV13 to TRBJ2-7; 7 nucleotides match TRBD2. Germline V gene lookup returns CDR1 PRHDT and CDR2 FYEKMQ (reference sequence). The CDR3 covers 14 residues. Trimming at V came to 6 bases and at J to 1 base, leaving 6 bases not matched to a gene. CDR3 bases: TGTGCCAGCAGGAGACCGCGGGAGTCCTACGAGCAGTACTTC. Protein: CASRRPRESYEQYF.

This clone was seen only once. The chain uses TRBV7-3 and TRBJ2-2; a weak D match, TRBD2 (6 bases). Trimming shortened V by 2 bases and J by 6 bases, and 10 bases separated the two germline ends. The CDR3 runs to 14 residues. Germline values: CDR1 SGHTA, CDR2 FQGTGA. The CDR3 nucleotides are TGTGCCAGCAGCTTAGGTTGGGGGGCCGGGGAGCTGTTTTTT. Translating gives CASSLGWGAGELFF.

The chain is built from TRBV9 and TRBJ2-7; D unclear. This CDR3 region has 14 residues. The V gene lost 0 bases and the J gene lost 4 bases, with 11 bases spanning the gap. Germline assignment: CDR1 SGDLS and CDR2 YYNGEE. CDR3 loop: CASSVGITRYEQYF. The DNA for the CDR3 is TGTGCCAGCAGCGTAGGGATCACGAGGTACGAGCAGTACTTC.

CDR3 nucleotide sequence: TGTGCCAGTAGTATCGGACTTGAAGCTTTCTTT. This translates into CASSIGLEAFF. V usage is TRBV19 and J usage is TRBJ1-1; unclear D gene. Trimming left V 3 bases short and J 7 bases short, with 6 bases between. The CDR3 is 11 amino acids. CDR1 and CDR2 (germline): LNHDA, SQIVND (reference sequence).

Comments on this clone: The sample has other DNA sequences that encode this CDR3 too. The chain uses TRBV29-1 and TRBJ1-2; D unresolved. The ends were cut back, 8 bases at V and 4 bases at J, with 14 bases in the middle. The CDR3 contains 12 residues. Germline CDR1 reads SQVTM; CDR2 reads ANQGSEA. This CDR3 reads CSLLKEPYGYTF. The CDR3 DNA sequence: TGCAGCCTTCTGAAGGAGCCCTATGGCTACACCTTC.

This clone appeared once. V usage is TRBV2 and J usage is TRBJ2-5; 10 bases are a match to TRBD1. The V segment lost 2 bases and the J segment 0 bases; nucleotides outside the gene matches: 6. This CDR3 is built from 17 residues. Looked up from germline, CDR1 is SNHLY and CDR2 is FYNNEI. The CDR3 here is CASSEFPGQGYQETQYF. The CDR3 nucleotides read TGTGCCAGCAGTGAATTTCCGGGACAGGGGTACCAAGAGACCCAGTACTTC.

The J gene is TRBJ1-2, the V gene TRBV5-1, with 7 bases that match TRBD1. This CDR3 spans 17 amino acids. Looked up from germline, CDR1 is SGHRS and CDR2 is YFSETQ. With 0 bases clipped from V and 2 bases from J, the junction kept 10 bases outside the gene matches. The DNA for the CDR3 is TGCGCCAGCAGCTTGGCCCCAAGTAGGGGGCCAAACTATGGCTACACCTTC. It specifies CASSLAPSRGPNYGYTF. Filled out from reference TRBV5-1 and TRBJ1-2, the complete variable domain reads KAGVTQTPRYLIKTRGQQVTLSCSPISGHRSVSWYQQTPGQGLQFLFEYFSETQRNKGNFPGRFSGRQFSNSRSEMNVSTLELGDSALYLCASSLAPSRGPNYGYTFGSGTRLTVV.

This chain joins TRBV30 and TRBJ2-7; tentative D call: TRBD1 (5 bases). CDR1 and CDR2 from the germline V gene are GTSNPN and SVGIG (reference sequence). This CDR3 has 12 residues. V lost 7 bases, J lost 4 bases, and 14 bases lay in between. Written as DNA, the CDR3 is TGTGCCTTGGAAGGGGCCCCATACGAGCAGTACTTC. Translating it yields CALEGAPYEQYF.

The gene calls are TRBV10-3 and TRBJ1-5, with a weak D call TRBD1 (5 bases). The germline V gene encodes CDR1 ENHRY and CDR2 SYGVKD. V lost 4 bases to trimming and J lost 3 bases, with 22 bases between them. The CDR3 runs to 18 residues. The CDR3 is CAISVRQGDPLTNQPQHF. In nucleotides, the CDR3 is TGTGCCATCAGTGTACGGCAGGGTGACCCTCTAACCAATCAGCCCCAGCATTTT.

This clone occurred once. V gene TRBV5-4 combines with J gene TRBJ2-3; 11 bases are shared with TRBD2. CDR1 is SGHNT and CDR2 is YYREEE in the germline V gene (reference sequence). This CDR3 contains 15 residues. The junction had 2 bases not matched to a gene; V was cut back by 2 bases and J by 3 bases. The CDR3 sequence: CASSFRTSGTDTQYF. The CDR3 DNA sequence: TGTGCCAGCAGCTTTAGGACTAGCGGGACAGATACGCAGTATTTT.